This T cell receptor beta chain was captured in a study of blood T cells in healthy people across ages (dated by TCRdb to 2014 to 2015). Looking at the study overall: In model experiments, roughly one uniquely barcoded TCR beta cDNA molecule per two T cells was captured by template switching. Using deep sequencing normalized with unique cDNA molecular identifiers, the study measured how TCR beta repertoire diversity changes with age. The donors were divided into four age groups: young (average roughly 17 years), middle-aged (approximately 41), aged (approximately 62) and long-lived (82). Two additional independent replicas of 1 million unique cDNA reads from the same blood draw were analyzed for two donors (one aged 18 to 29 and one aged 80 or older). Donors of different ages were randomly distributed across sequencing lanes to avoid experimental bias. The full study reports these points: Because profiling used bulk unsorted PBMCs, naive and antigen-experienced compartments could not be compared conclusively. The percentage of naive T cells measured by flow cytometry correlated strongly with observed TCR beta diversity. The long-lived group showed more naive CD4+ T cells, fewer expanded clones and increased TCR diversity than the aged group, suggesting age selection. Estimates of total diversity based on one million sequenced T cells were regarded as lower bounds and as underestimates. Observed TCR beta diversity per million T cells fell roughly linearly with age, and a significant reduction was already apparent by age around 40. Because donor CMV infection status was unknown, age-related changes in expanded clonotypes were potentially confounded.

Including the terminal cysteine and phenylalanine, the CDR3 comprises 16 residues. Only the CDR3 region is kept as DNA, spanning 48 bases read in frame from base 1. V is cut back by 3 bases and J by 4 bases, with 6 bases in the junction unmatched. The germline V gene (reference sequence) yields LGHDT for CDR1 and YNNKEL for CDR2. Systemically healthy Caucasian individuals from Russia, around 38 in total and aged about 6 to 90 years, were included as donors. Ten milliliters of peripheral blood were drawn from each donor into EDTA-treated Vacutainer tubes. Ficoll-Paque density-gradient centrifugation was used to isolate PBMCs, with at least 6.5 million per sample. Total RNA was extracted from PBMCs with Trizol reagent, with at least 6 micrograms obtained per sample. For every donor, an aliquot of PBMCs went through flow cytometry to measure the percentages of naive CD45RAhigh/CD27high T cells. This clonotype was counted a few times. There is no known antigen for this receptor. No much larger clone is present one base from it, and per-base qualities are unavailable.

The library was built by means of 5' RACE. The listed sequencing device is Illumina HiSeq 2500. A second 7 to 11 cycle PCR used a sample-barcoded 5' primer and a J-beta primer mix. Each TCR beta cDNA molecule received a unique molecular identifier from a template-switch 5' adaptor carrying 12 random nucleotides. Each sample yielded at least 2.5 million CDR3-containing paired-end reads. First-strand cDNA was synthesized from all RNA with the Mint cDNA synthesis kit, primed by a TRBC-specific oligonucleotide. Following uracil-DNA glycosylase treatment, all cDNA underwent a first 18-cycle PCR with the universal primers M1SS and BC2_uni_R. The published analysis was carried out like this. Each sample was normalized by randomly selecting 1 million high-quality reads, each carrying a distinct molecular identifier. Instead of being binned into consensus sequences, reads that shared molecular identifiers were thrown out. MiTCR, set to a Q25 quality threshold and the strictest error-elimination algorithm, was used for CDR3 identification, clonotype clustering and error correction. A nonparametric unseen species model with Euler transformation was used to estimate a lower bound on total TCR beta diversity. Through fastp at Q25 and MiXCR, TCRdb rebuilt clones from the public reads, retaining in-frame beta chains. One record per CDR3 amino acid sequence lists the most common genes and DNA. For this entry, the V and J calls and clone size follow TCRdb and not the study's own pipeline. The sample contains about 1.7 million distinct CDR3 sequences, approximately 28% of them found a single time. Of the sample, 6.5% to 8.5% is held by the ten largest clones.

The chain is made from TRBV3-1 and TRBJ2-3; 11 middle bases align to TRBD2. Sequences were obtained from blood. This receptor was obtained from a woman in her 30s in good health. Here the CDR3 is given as CASSHLAGGLADTQYF. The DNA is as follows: TGTGCCAGCAGCCACCTAGCGGGGGGTCTAGCAGATACGCAGTATTTT.